The 22 T cell receptor beta chains in this list originate from one sample, sequenced in a study of cytomegalovirus exposure and HLA in healthy donors. The PCR was carried out with 60 Vbeta primers and 13 Jbeta primers. The table came from immunoSEQ multiplex PCR; TCRdb's copy has only in-frame clones and leaves some out. The table includes about 150,000 clones, 60% to 80% detected once. Sample: PBMCs. Receptors were obtained from a woman in her twenties or thirties in good health and CMV-seronegative.

V and J are TRBV9 and TRBJ1-2, with unresolved D. Germline V gene data show CDR1 as SGDLS and CDR2 as YYNGEE. V was clipped by 4 bases and J by 2 bases, with 21 bases between them. The CDR3 is 17 amino acids. CDR3 DNA sequence: TGTGCCAGCAGCCCTCAACTCTCGGGGTCAGGAAACTATGGCTACACCTTC. Protein sequence: CASSPQLSGSGNYGYTF.

V is TRBV18 and J is TRBJ2-1; 10 bases match TRBD2. The germline gives CDR1 KGHSH, CDR2 LQKENI. V shed 1 base, J shed 0 bases, and the junction held 0 bases outside the gene matches. CDR3 length equals 16 residues. The CDR3 is CASSPLAGGSYNEQFF. The DNA of the CDR3 is TGTGCCAGCTCACCACTAGCGGGGGGCTCCTACAATGAGCAGTTCTTC.

The chain links TRBV27 to TRBJ2-4, with 8 bases that match TRBD1. CDR3 size: 15 residues. The V segment lost 5 bases and the J segment 5 bases; nucleotides outside the gene matches: 8. CDR1 and CDR2 from the germline V gene are MNHEY and SMNVEV (reference sequence). This CDR3 reads CASSGSGTGQNIQYF. The CDR3 bases are TGTGCCAGCAGTGGATCCGGGACAGGTCAAAACATTCAGTACTTC.

The chain employs TRBV6-1 and TRBJ1-1; 9 positions agree with TRBD1. This CDR3 comprises 14 residues. V was clipped by 7 bases and J by 5 bases; unmatched bases: 8. CDR1 is MNHNS, CDR2 SASEGT, per germline. The DNA of the CDR3 is TGTGCCAGCAAATCGGGACAGGGCAGTACTGAAGCTTTCTTT. Residues: CASKSGQGSTEAFF.

V and J are TRBV10-3 and TRBJ2-3; tentative D call: TRBD2 (7 bases). The V gene lost 6 bases and the J gene lost 2 bases, with 9 bases spanning the gap. The CDR3 loop spans 13 amino acids. Germline V gene sequence: CDR1 ENHRY, CDR2 SYGVKD. In nucleotides, the CDR3 is TGTGCCATCAGGGCGGGGGCCACAGATACGCAGTATTTT. It is translated as CAIRAGATDTQYF.

This chain links TRBV6-6 with TRBJ2-7, with D perhaps matching TRBD2 (5 bases). Trimming took off 0 bases at V and 10 bases at J, with 7 bases between the two ends. The CDR3 is made up of 11 amino acids. Germline-derived CDR1 and CDR2 are MNHNY and SVGAGI (reference sequence). CDR3 bases: TGTGCCAGCAGTTACTCGGCTAGCCAGTACTTC. This translates into CASSYSASQYF.

This clone was seen more than once but under ten times. The chain couples TRBV6-5 to TRBJ2-7, with D possibly matching TRBD2 (5 bases). Per germline, CDR1 MNHEY and CDR2 SVGAGI. The CDR3 runs to 15 residues. V was shortened by 0 bases and J by 5 bases, with 14 bases between the two germline ends. This CDR3 reads CASSYSTARGDEQYF. CDR3 nucleotides: TGTGCCAGCAGTTACTCCACAGCCCGGGGAGACGAGCAGTACTTC.

J is TRBJ1-2 and V is TRBV5-4, with 8 bases identical to TRBD1. The length of the CDR3 is 14 residues. V lost 4 bases to trimming and J lost 3 bases; unmatched junction nucleotides: 5. CDR1 SGHNT and CDR2 YYREEE come from the germline V gene (reference sequence). The chain's CDR3 is CASSGTQGDYGYTF. The CDR3 DNA is TGTGCCAGCAGCGGGACACAGGGGGACTATGGCTACACCTTC.

The chain carries TRBV5-6 and TRBJ1-4; D gene uncertain. V lost 3 bases, J lost 5 bases, and 11 bases lay in between. The CDR3 has 14 residues. CDR1 and CDR2 from the germline V gene are SGHDT and YYEEEE. CDR3 DNA: TGTGCCAGCAGCTCCGGGGTACCAAATGAAAAACTGTTTTTT. This sequence encodes CASSSGVPNEKLFF.

This clone was counted only a few times. The rearrangement links TRBV29-1 to TRBJ2-1, with 14 bases identical to TRBD2. The CDR3 covers 16 residues. Germline-derived CDR1 and CDR2 are SQVTM and ANQGSEA. The junction had 14 bases not matched to a gene; V was cut back by 7 bases and J by 9 bases. The CDR3 bases are TGCAGCGCCCGGACTAGCGGGGGGTCCCCCAGGGGTGAGCAGTTCTTC. Protein product: CSARTSGGSPRGEQFF.

The chain joins TRBV28 to TRBJ2-7, with D maybe TRBD1 (6 bases). The V gene's germline CDR1 is MDHEN and CDR2 SYDVKM. V was shortened by 11 bases and J by 5 bases, with 16 bases between the two germline ends. The CDR3 extends over 12 amino acids. The CDR3: CASTDSSDEQYF. As DNA, the CDR3 is TGTGCCTCGACGGACAGTTCGGACGAGCAGTACTTC.

The chain combines TRBV19 with TRBJ1-1; no definite D call. Germline CDR1 LNHDA, CDR2 SQIVND (reference sequence). V was clipped by 0 bases and J by 3 bases, with 17 bases between them. The CDR3 loop spans 17 amino acids. The CDR3 DNA follows: TGTGCCAGTAGTATAGATCTCGAGAGCCCCCGGGACACTGAAGCTTTCTTT. Residues: CASSIDLESPRDTEAFF. Complete variable domain (other parts from reference TRBV19 and TRBJ1-1): DGGITQSPKYLFRKEGQNVTLSCEQNLNHDAMYWYRQDPGQGLRLIYYSQIVNDFQKGDIAEGYSVSREKKESFPLTVTSAQKNPTAFYLCASSIDLESPRDTEAFFGQGTRLTVV.

Only a few counts were recorded for this clone. This sequence joins TRBV5-1 and TRBJ2-3; 11 bases align to TRBD2. V lost 7 bases to trimming and J lost 2 bases; unmatched junction nucleotides: 6. The CDR3 covers 15 residues. The V gene's germline CDR1 is SGHRS and CDR2 YFSETQ. CDR3 sequence: CASRGTSGFTDTQYF. The CDR3 coding sequence is TGCGCCAGCCGCGGGACTAGCGGCTTCACAGATACGCAGTATTTT.

This clone has a handful of counts. The chain carries TRBV5-6 and TRBJ1-3; no firm D call. The CDR3 has 17 amino acids. The V end lost 4 bases, the J end lost 0 bases, and 17 bases lay between the germline ends. Looked up from germline, CDR1 is SGHDT and CDR2 is YYEEEE. CDR3 residues: CASSGKVLGRSGNTIYF. The CDR3 DNA follows: TGTGCCAGCAGCGGAAAAGTCCTAGGTCGCTCTGGAAACACCATATATTTT.

This sequence joins TRBV29-1 and TRBJ2-5; D is possibly TRBD2 (5 bases). V shed 4 bases and J shed 3 bases, with 9 bases lying between them. Germline CDR1 SQVTM, CDR2 ANQGSEA. This CDR3 is 12 amino acids long. Here the CDR3 DNA reads TGCAGCGTTGTAGAAGCGGAAGAGACCCAGTACTTC. The encoded protein is CSVVEAEETQYF.

The chain couples TRBV6-5 to TRBJ1-2; TRBD1 agrees at 10 bases. The CDR3 sequence is 13 residues long. Germline trimming cut 8 bases from V and 8 bases from J; bases unmatched to any gene: 8. The V gene's germline CDR1 is MNHEY and CDR2 SVGAGI. CDR3 in DNA: TGTGCCAGCGAGGGACAGGGGCGGTTCGGCTACACCTTC. It is translated as CASEGQGRFGYTF.

The chain joins TRBV7-2 to TRBJ2-1; 10 bases line up with TRBD1. This CDR3 region has 15 residues. CDR1 SGHTA and CDR2 FQGNSA come from the germline V gene. The V gene end was trimmed by 5 bases and the J gene end by 2 bases; junction bases not matched to a gene: 3. CDR3 residues: CASSRGQGAYNEQFF. CDR3 bases: TGTGCCAGCAGCCGTGGACAGGGGGCCTACAATGAGCAGTTCTTC.

The sample holds a few counts of this clone. This chain uses TRBV25-1 with TRBJ2-7, with D maybe TRBD2 (5 bases). CDR1 MGHDK and CDR2 SYGVNS come from the germline V gene. V lost 0 bases, J lost 4 bases, and 7 bases lay in between. This CDR3 region has 13 residues. The CDR3 region is CASSEYRGYEQYF. The CDR3 DNA reads TGTGCCAGCAGTGAATATAGAGGGTACGAGCAGTACTTC.

The chain combines TRBV5-6 with TRBJ2-7; perhaps TRBD1 as D (6 bases). With 3 bases removed from V and 3 bases from J, the gap between germline ends came to 10 bases. Germline CDR1 is SGHDT and CDR2 is YYEEEE. The CDR3 has 13 amino acids. The CDR3 here is CASSYSTGYEQYF. In DNA, the CDR3 is TGTGCCAGCAGCTACTCGACAGGCTACGAGCAGTACTTC.

This clone was counted only a few times. The J gene is TRBJ1-2, the V gene TRBV7-9; 10 positions agree with TRBD1. This CDR3 is 19 amino acids long. CDR1 and CDR2 from the germline V gene are SEHNR and FQNEAQ (reference sequence). J gave up 5 bases and V 1 base, and 16 bases lay outside the gene matches. The chain's CDR3 is CASSLDGDRGRSGRYGYTF. As DNA, the CDR3 is TGTGCCAGCAGCTTAGATGGAGACAGGGGGCGGTCTGGACGGTATGGCTACACCTTC.

The chain employs TRBV5-4 and TRBJ1-1; D is uncertain. This CDR3 has 17 residues. V lost 4 bases and J lost 0, with 19 bases in between. Germline CDR1 and CDR2: SGHNT and YYREEE (reference sequence). For the CDR3, the DNA is TGTGCCAGCAGCCCCCCTTCCGGAAGCGGGCTGAACACTGAAGCTTTCTTT. Protein product: CASSPPSGSGLNTEAFF.

The J gene is TRBJ2-2, the V gene TRBV18, with 9 nucleotides matching TRBD1. Germline V CDR1 and CDR2: KGHSH, LQKENI. V shed 1 base, J shed 5 bases, and the junction held 8 bases outside the gene matches. This CDR3 comprises 17 residues. CDR3 protein: CASSPLGQGLSTGELFF. In DNA form, the CDR3 reads TGTGCCAGCTCACCACTGGGACAGGGCTTATCTACCGGGGAGCTGTTTTTT.